The 19 T cell receptor beta chains below come from one sample, sequenced in a study of blood T cell repertoires in COVID-19. Libraries were prepared by immunoSEQ multiplex PCR; TCRdb keeps only in-frame clonotypes and omits some of them. This table holds 280,000 or so clones, roughly 85% found once. What was sequenced was PBMCs or T cells enriched from blood (not recorded which). Every receptor here comes from a middle-aged woman who had recovered from COVID-19.

The chain joins TRBV9 to TRBJ2-1; 14 nucleotides line up with TRBD2. V was clipped by 4 bases and J by 8 bases; unmatched bases: 8. The length of the CDR3 is 16 residues. Germline-derived CDR1 and CDR2 are SGDLS and YYNGEE. CDR3: CASSTPGLAGEDEQFF. CDR3 DNA sequence: TGTGCCAGCAGCACCCCGGGACTAGCGGGAGAAGATGAGCAGTTCTTC.

This chain connects TRBV4-2 to TRBJ2-3; 9 bases are shared with TRBD1. The CDR3 runs to 17 residues. CDR1 is LGHNA, CDR2 YNFKEQ, per germline. V shed 5 bases and J 3 bases; nucleotides not matched to a gene: 12. The CDR3 loop reads CASSTVPTGGATDTQYF. As DNA, the CDR3 is TGTGCCAGCAGCACCGTTCCAACAGGGGGCGCTACAGATACGCAGTATTTT.

The rearrangement uses TRBV7-6 and TRBJ2-1, with TRBD2 matching 11 bases. The length of the CDR3 is 17 residues. V lost 1 base, J lost 3 bases, and 5 bases stayed unmatched. Germline V lookup: CDR1 SGHVS, CDR2 FNYEAQ. The CDR3 nucleotides read TGTGCCAGCAGCTTAGTTGGTAGCGGGAGGGGCTACAATGAGCAGTTCTTC. Residues: CASSLVGSGRGYNEQFF.

CDR3 in DNA: TGTGCCAGCAGTTTAGGTTCTCAGGGGGCGTATGGCTACACCTTC. The encoded protein is CASSLGSQGAYGYTF. This chain connects TRBV28 to TRBJ1-2, with 8 bases matching TRBD1. CDR1 is MDHEN and CDR2 is SYDVKM in the germline V gene. The CDR3 runs to 15 residues. V was clipped by 2 bases and J by 5 bases; unmatched bases: 7.

The V and J genes are TRBV19 and TRBJ1-5; 12 nucleotides line up with TRBD1. CDR3 size: 18 residues. With V trimmed by 4 bases and J by 0 bases, 7 bases remained unmatched. Germline assignment: CDR1 LNHDA and CDR2 SQIVND (reference sequence). For the CDR3, the DNA is TGTGCCAGTAGTAGACCCGGGACAGGGGGCTTTAGCAATCAGCCCCAGCATTTT. Translating gives CASSRPGTGGFSNQPQHF.

CDR3 region: CASSTLTGPTDQPQHF. CDR3 DNA: TGTGCCAGTAGTACGCTCACAGGGCCCACAGATCAGCCCCAGCATTTT. The rearrangement uses TRBV19 and TRBJ1-5; maybe TRBD1 (6 bases). Trimming took 4 bases from V and 5 from J, leaving 18 bases between them. This CDR3 spans 16 amino acids. In germline, CDR1 is LNHDA, CDR2 SQIVND (reference sequence).

The chain carries TRBV4-1 and TRBJ2-1; weak D call: TRBD2 (5 bases). V lost 4 bases, J lost 2 bases, and 18 bases lay in between. This CDR3 comprises 17 residues. The germline CDR1 and CDR2 sequences are MGHRA and YSYEKL. CDR3 in amino acids: CASSRRLTLYTYNEQFF. In DNA form, the CDR3 reads TGCGCCAGCAGCCGGCGACTAACCCTATACACCTACAATGAGCAGTTCTTC.

The V and J genes are TRBV9 and TRBJ2-4; TRBD2 aligns across 7 bases. The CDR3 has 15 amino acids. V lost 2 bases, J lost 1 base, and 3 bases stayed unmatched. CDR1 and CDR2 from the germline V gene are SGDLS and YYNGEE. Written as DNA, the CDR3 is TGTGCCAGCAGCGTGGGGGGGTCTGCCAAAAACATTCAGTACTTC. It codes for CASSVGGSAKNIQYF.

The J gene is TRBJ1-5, the V gene TRBV6-1, with D possibly being TRBD1 (5 bases). Germline V gene lookup returns CDR1 MNHNS and CDR2 SASEGT. The V gene lost 3 bases and the J gene lost 8 bases, with 14 bases spanning the gap. The CDR3 runs 14 residues. CDR3 region: CASSDVYGGKPQHF. The CDR3 coding sequence is TGTGCCAGCAGTGACGTCTACGGGGGGAAGCCCCAGCATTTT.

The chain joins TRBV6-5 to TRBJ2-1; 8 bases are shared with TRBD2. The CDR3 length is 15 residues. Germline V gene sequence: CDR1 MNHEY, CDR2 SVGAGI. V trimming: 5 bases; J trimming: 3 bases; junction bases outside the gene matches: 6. The CDR3 nucleotides are TGTGCCAGCAGTCCCTCTAGCGGGCACTACAATGAGCAGTTCTTC. Protein sequence: CASSPSSGHYNEQFF.

This clone was found once. This sequence joins TRBV28 and TRBJ2-3; D is ambiguous. Per germline, CDR1 MDHEN and CDR2 SYDVKM. V lost 8 bases and J 4 bases, leaving 13 bases between the germline ends. This CDR3 is 13 amino acids long. CDR3 in DNA: TGTGCCAGCTTGAACTCTGATTCAGATACGCAGTATTTT. Translating gives CASLNSDSDTQYF.

This sequence joins TRBV7-2 and TRBJ1-2; TRBD1 agrees at 9 bases. Trimming took 2 bases from V and 8 from J; bases not matched to a gene: 9. This CDR3 spans 15 amino acids. Germline V CDR1 and CDR2: SGHTA, FQGNSA. The CDR3 spells CASSLSSGTGIGYTF. The CDR3 DNA reads as TGTGCCAGCAGCTTAAGTTCAGGGACAGGGATCGGCTACACCTTC.

This chain uses TRBV3-1 (or the pseudogene TRBV3-2) with TRBJ1-3, with unresolved D. Trimming took 4 bases from V and 2 from J, leaving 9 bases between them. The CDR3 spans 14 residues. The germline CDR1 and CDR2 sequences are LGHDT and YNNKEL (reference sequence). DNA for the CDR3: TGTGCCAGCAGCCCGGTCGGGACTGGAAACACCATATATTTT. This gives the protein CASSPVGTGNTIYF.

The chain uses TRBV5-4 and TRBJ2-1; no reliable D call. CDR1 is SGHNT and CDR2 is YYREEE in the germline V gene (reference sequence). The CDR3 has 13 amino acids. With 5 bases removed from V and 6 bases from J, the gap between germline ends came to 12 bases. CDR3 in DNA: TGTGCCAGCAGTCCCCCCCTGAGCAATGAGCAGTTCTTC. Amino acids: CASSPPLSNEQFF.

The CDR3 protein is CASSYPAGTTDTQYF. CDR3 DNA sequence: TGTGCCAGCAGCTACCCTGCGGGGACCACAGATACGCAGTATTTT. The chain has TRBV7-8 and TRBJ2-3, with D maybe TRBD2 (6 bases). Trimming removed 4 bases from V and 2 bases from J, with 13 bases in between. The CDR3 runs 15 residues. Germline V gene lookup returns CDR1 SGHVS and CDR2 FQNEAQ.

The CDR3 protein is CASSLGASETNSPLHF. In nucleotides, the CDR3 is TGTGCCAGCAGCTTGGGGGCGTCAGAGACGAATTCACCCCTCCACTTT. The gene calls are TRBV5-4 and TRBJ1-6; D gene unclear. Germline CDR1 and CDR2: SGHNT and YYREEE (reference sequence). The CDR3 consists of 16 residues. V was trimmed by 0 bases and J by 7 bases, leaving 14 bases between them.

The chain joins TRBV7-3 to TRBJ1-2; TRBD1 matches at 7 bases. CDR1 and CDR2 (germline): SGHTA, FQGTGA. The CDR3 covers 15 residues. Trimming at V came to 5 bases and at J to 5 bases, leaving 11 bases not matched to a gene. CDR3 DNA sequence: TGTGCCAGCAGCGAAACCGGGACAGCCAAATATGGCTACACCTTC. It translates to CASSETGTAKYGYTF.

The chain has TRBV9 and TRBJ2-5; the D gene is possibly TRBD1 (6 bases). V lost 6 bases and J 5 bases, leaving 17 bases between the germline ends. The CDR3 consists of 14 residues. Germline V gene lookup returns CDR1 SGDLS and CDR2 YYNGEE. The CDR3 DNA follows: TGTGCCAGCAACCTACAGGGTGGCGGGGAGACCCAGTACTTC. Protein product: CASNLQGGGETQYF. Filled out from reference TRBV9 and TRBJ2-5, the complete variable domain reads DSGVTQTPKHLITATGQRVTLRCSPRSGDLSVYWYQQSLDQGLQFLIQYYNGEERAKGNILERFSAQQFPDLHSELNLSSLELGDSALYFCASNLQGGGETQYFGPGTRLLVL.

For the CDR3, the DNA is TGTGCCAGCACTGAAGGACTAGCGTTGACCTACGAGCAGTACTTC. Translated, it gives CASTEGLALTYEQYF. The chain uses TRBV7-2 and TRBJ2-7, with TRBD2 matching over 9 bases. The CDR3 has 15 residues. V lost 7 bases and J lost 2; bases outside the gene matches: 9. CDR1 SGHTA and CDR2 FQGNSA come from the germline V gene.